The 11 T cell receptor beta chains below were found in one sample sequenced in a study of blood T cell repertoires in COVID-19. Profiled with immunoSEQ multiplex PCR; TCRdb holds only in-frame clones, not every one. This sample has about 170,000 clones; around 72% occur once, and the top ten carry less than 3%. The sample consisted of peripheral blood. These receptors originate from an elderly woman with acute or convalescent COVID-19.

V and J are TRBV28 and TRBJ1-2; D not certain. CDR3 size: 11 residues. Germline CDR1 MDHEN, CDR2 SYDVKM. CDR3 loop: CGSLANYGYTF. CDR3 in DNA: TGTGGGTCGCTGGCCAACTATGGCTACACCTTC.

V and J are TRBV5-5 and TRBJ2-5; TRBD1 might be the D (6 bases). CDR3 length: 14 residues. CDR1 is SGHKS, CDR2 YYEKEE, per germline (reference sequence). Trimming removed 0 bases from V and 5 bases from J, with 11 bases in between. CDR3 in amino acids: CASSLDRAMETQYF. DNA for the CDR3: TGTGCCAGCAGCTTGGACAGGGCGATGGAGACCCAGTACTTC.

This rearrangement joins TRBV5-1 to TRBJ2-7; TRBD1 is a possible D gene (6 bases). The V end was cut by 4 bases, the J end by 3 bases, with 20 bases between. Germline V gives CDR1 SGHRS, CDR2 YFSETQ. The CDR3 consists of 16 residues. The CDR3 DNA is TGCGCCAGCAGCCCAAGAGGGGCAGGGGCTTACTACGAGCAGTACTTC. Translated, it gives CASSPRGAGAYYEQYF.

This chain uses TRBV28 with TRBJ2-2, with TRBD2 matching 8 bases. Germline CDR1 and CDR2: MDHEN and SYDVKM. The CDR3 runs 15 residues. J lost 4 bases, V lost 3 bases, and 4 bases had no gene match. CDR3 bases: TGTGCCAGCAGTTTCGGCGGGACTAGCACCGGGGAGCTGTTTTTT. Its protein product is CASSFGGTSTGELFF.

The chain recombines TRBV10-3 with TRBJ2-1, with TRBD2 identical over 7 bases. CDR3 length: 15 amino acids. CDR1 is ENHRY, CDR2 SYGVKD, per germline. Germline trimming cut 3 bases from V and 12 bases from J; bases unmatched to any gene: 14. The CDR3 loop reads CAISDPGEGRLRQFF. DNA for the CDR3: TGTGCCATCAGTGACCCGGGGGAGGGACGGTTGAGGCAGTTCTTC.

The V gene is TRBV7-2, the J gene TRBJ1-4, with 9 positions matching TRBD1. Trimming at V came to 5 bases and at J to 7 bases, leaving 5 bases not matched to a gene. The germline V gene has CDR1 SGHTA and CDR2 FQGNSA. The CDR3 is 14 residues long. This CDR3 is CASSRTGAGEKLFF. CDR3 DNA: TGTGCCAGCAGCCGGACAGGGGCCGGTGAAAAACTGTTTTTT.

The chain carries TRBV7-2 and TRBJ2-4, with D maybe TRBD1 (6 bases). The germline V gene encodes CDR1 SGHTA and CDR2 FQGNSA. The V and J ends lost 1 base and 10 bases respectively, with 14 bases between them. This CDR3 is built from 14 residues. In DNA, the CDR3 is TGTGCCAGCAGCTTAGACCCCAGGGGCGAGATTCAGTACTTC. Its translation: CASSLDPRGEIQYF.

This chain links TRBV4-3 with TRBJ2-1; maybe TRBD2 (6 bases). V was clipped by 6 bases and J by 9 bases, with 21 bases between them. Germline lookup yields CDR1 LGHNA and CDR2 YSLEER. This CDR3 spans 15 amino acids. The DNA of the CDR3 is TGCGCCAGCAGTCCCACGACGACTAGTCGGGGTGAGCAGTTCTTC. It translates to CASSPTTTSRGEQFF.

The chain is built from TRBV5-4 and TRBJ2-2; 10 nucleotides agree with TRBD2. This CDR3 has 17 amino acids. The V segment lost 1 base and the J segment 5 bases; nucleotides outside the gene matches: 8. Looked up from germline, CDR1 is SGHNT and CDR2 is YYREEE (reference sequence). The CDR3 DNA sequence: TGTGCCAGCAGCTTGCGCCTAGCGGGAGTGGTGACCGGGGAGCTGTTTTTT. Its protein is CASSLRLAGVVTGELFF.

The CDR3 reads CASSFPRTSGVSYEQYF. The CDR3 nucleotides are TGTGCCAGCAGCTTCCCTCGGACTAGCGGGGTCTCCTACGAGCAGTACTTC. J is TRBJ2-7 and V is TRBV28; 12 nucleotides match TRBD2. The V segment lost 6 bases and the J segment 0 bases; nucleotides outside the gene matches: 9. The CDR3 is 17 amino acids. The germline CDR1 and CDR2 sequences are MDHEN and SYDVKM.

This CDR3 is CASSQGGTAGSPLHF. CDR3 coding DNA: TGTGCCAGCAGCCAAGGTGGGACAGCGGGTTCACCCCTCCACTTT. V is TRBV4-2 and J is TRBJ1-6; the match to TRBD1 covers 7 bases. This CDR3 has 15 residues. Germline CDR1 is LGHNA and CDR2 is YNFKEQ. V dropped 1 base and J dropped 9; count of bases not matched to a gene: 6.